This T cell receptor beta chain comes out of a study of cytomegalovirus exposure and HLA in healthy donors. This CDR3 comprises 16 residues. CDR1 LNHNV and CDR2 YYDKDF come from the germline V gene (reference sequence). PCR primers comprised 60 Vbeta and 13 Jbeta primers. The method was immunoSEQ multiplex PCR; TCRdb's version includes in-frame clones alone and lacks a portion of them. The repertoire has 100,000 to 140,000 clones, 70% to 80% of them found once; the top ten carry roughly 2.1%. The rearrangement uses TRBV15 and TRBJ2-5; possible D gene TRBD2, 6 bases. The J call may be mistaken, given a closer DNA end match to TRBJ2-7. This receptor was obtained from a man younger than 35 in good health and CMV-seronegative. The specimen sequenced was PBMCs. The DNA of the CDR3 is TGTGCCACCAGCAGAGAGTACGGGGGTGGGACCTACGAGCAGTACTTC. This gives the protein CATSREYGGGTYEQYF.